This T cell receptor beta chain was obtained from a study of T cell clones after liver transplantation. For the study at large: Pre-transplant mixed lymphocyte reactions yielded third-party-reactive TCRbeta sequences as comparators for graft-donor-reactive sequences. Three of the eight recipients were HCV-positive; the rest had non-autoimmune, non-viral transplant indications. Blood was drawn pre-transplant, before withdrawal, and after full or failed withdrawal. Study-wide findings and caveats: Compared with third party-reactive sequences, donor-reactive ones declined more, independent of withdrawal success.

The J segment lost 1 base and the V segment lost 4 bases, leaving 2 bases of the junction unmatched. The germline V gene encodes CDR1 SGHNT and CDR2 YYREEE (reference sequence). The CDR3 runs to 14 residues. Assay used: immunoSEQ multiplex PCR; TCRdb lists only in-frame clones, some missing. The sample has about 58,000 clones; around three quarters are singletons. This clone was counted a single time. Its antigen is not known. The chain links TRBV5-4 to TRBJ2-4; 7 bases fit TRBD1. The clonotype originates from a human patient who received a liver transplant. Some T cells may trace back to the graft donor. Here the sequenced sample was CD4+ T cells from blood, taken at the approximately 15-month timepoint. CDR3 nucleotides: TGTGCCAGCAGCGGGGACAGTGCCAAAAACATTCAGTACTTC. Protein: CASSGDSAKNIQYF.